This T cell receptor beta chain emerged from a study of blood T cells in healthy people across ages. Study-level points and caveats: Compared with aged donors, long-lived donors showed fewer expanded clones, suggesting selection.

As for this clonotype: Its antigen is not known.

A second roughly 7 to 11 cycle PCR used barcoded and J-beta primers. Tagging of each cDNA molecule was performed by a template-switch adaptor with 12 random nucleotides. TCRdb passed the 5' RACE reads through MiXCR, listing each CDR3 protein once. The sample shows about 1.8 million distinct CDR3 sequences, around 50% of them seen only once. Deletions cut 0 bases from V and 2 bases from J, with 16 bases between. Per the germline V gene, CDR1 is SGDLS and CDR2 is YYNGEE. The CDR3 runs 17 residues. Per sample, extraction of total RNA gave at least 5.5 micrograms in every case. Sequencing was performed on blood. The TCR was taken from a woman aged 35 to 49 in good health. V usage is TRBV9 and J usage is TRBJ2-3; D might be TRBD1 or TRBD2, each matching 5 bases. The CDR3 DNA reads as TGTGCCAGCAGCGTAGACCCCGCCGGGGCCCCCACAGATACGCAGTATTTT. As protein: CASSVDPAGAPTDTQYF. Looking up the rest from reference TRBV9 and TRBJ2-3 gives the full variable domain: DSGVTQTPKHLITATGQRVTLRCSPRSGDLSVYWYQQSLDQGLQFLIQYYNGEERAKGNILERFSAQQFPDLHSELNLSSLELGDSALYFCASSVDPAGAPTDTQYFGPGTRLTVL.